This T cell receptor beta chain was recovered during a study of cytomegalovirus exposure and HLA in healthy donors. This PCR relied on a set of 60 Vbeta primers and 13 Jbeta primers. The table came from immunoSEQ multiplex PCR; TCRdb's copy has only in-frame clones and leaves some out. The data contain some 160,000 clones, 86% of them singletons. Regarding this clone: Its specificity is unknown.

General study results and limits: Later, TCR association rates were found to vary by HLA locus, highest for DRB1 and lowest for HLA-C.

CDR1 is ENHRY and CDR2 is SYGVKD in the germline V gene. The length of the CDR3 is 19 residues. The J segment lost 1 base and the V segment lost 0 bases, leaving 7 bases of the junction unmatched. The clonotype was recovered from a woman aged 18 to 35 in good health and CMV-seronegative. The sample taken for sequencing was PBMCs. The V call is TRBV10-3, the J call TRBJ2-3; 13 nucleotides match TRBD2. The CDR3 DNA reads as TGTGCCATCAGTGAGTCCGGACTAGCGGGAGAGAGGGGCACAGATACGCAGTATTTT. Translation: CAISESGLAGERGTDTQYF.